The clone carrying this TCR beta chain was found a few times. Its antigen is currently unknown. As for treatment: approximately nine-day PBMC culture with coronavirus spike peptide pools or control peptides (ViraFEST assay). TCR sequencing followed the expansion of antigen-specific T cells with peptide pools in ViraFEST. Each well held 2 million to 2.5 million PBMCs in IL-2 (about 9.5 IU/ml) medium with approximately 9.4 ug/ml peptide pools. This specimen belongs to a study of vaccination and CD4 T cells after COVID-19. Cultured CD4+ T cell DNA underwent sequencing with the Oncomine TCR Beta short-read assay. From cultured CD4+ T cells, genomic DNA was extracted. TCRdb reanalysed the PCR reads using MiXCR and keeps one entry per CDR3 protein. The table shows around 13,000 distinct CDR3 sequences, with approximately 81% occurring only once. From germline, CDR1 is WSHSY and CDR2 SAAADI. The J segment lost 5 bases and the V segment lost 4 bases, leaving 12 bases of the junction unmatched. This CDR3 has 16 residues.

The gene calls are TRBV10-2 and TRBJ2-3, with TRBD1 identical over 7 bases. This TCR came from a human donor who received a COVID-19 vaccine. The specimen comprised CD4+ T cells from blood, cultured in vitro, sampled after SARS-CoV-2 vaccination. The CDR3 is CASSVVTGRAQDTQYF. CDR3 sequence (DNA): TGCGCCAGCAGTGTTGTGACAGGGCGAGCTCAAGATACGCAGTATTTT.